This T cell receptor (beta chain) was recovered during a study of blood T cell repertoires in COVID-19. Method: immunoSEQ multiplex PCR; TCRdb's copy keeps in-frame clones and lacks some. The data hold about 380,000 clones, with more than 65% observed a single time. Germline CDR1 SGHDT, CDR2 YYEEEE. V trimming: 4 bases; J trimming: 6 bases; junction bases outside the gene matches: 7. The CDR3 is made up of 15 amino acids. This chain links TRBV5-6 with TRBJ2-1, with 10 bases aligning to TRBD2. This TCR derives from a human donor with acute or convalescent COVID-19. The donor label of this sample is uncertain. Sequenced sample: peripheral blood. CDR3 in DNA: TGTGCCAGCAGCCCAGCGGGAGGGCAGGGCAATGAGCAGTTCTTC. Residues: CASSPAGGQGNEQFF.